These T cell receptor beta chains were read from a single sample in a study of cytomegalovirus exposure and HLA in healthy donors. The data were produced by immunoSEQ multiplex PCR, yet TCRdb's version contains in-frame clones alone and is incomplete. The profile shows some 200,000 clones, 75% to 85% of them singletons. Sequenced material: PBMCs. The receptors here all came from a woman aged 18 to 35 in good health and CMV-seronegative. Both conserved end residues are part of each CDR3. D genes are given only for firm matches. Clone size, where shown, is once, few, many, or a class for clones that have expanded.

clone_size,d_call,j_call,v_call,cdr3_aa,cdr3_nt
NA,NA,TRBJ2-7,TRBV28,CASSFFATSGISSYEQYF,TGTGCCAGCAGTTTTTTCGCCACATCAGGGATTAGCTCCTACGAGCAGTACTTC
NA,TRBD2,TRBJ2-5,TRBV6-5,CASSSYSGSLQETQYF,TGTGCCAGCAGTTCGTATAGCGGGAGCCTCCAAGAGACCCAGTACTTC
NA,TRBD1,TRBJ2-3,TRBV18,CASSPSSQGADTQYF,TGTGCCAGCTCACCATCTTCTCAGGGGGCAGATACGCAGTATTTT
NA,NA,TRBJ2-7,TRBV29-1,CSVVPTGSSYEQYF,TGCAGCGTTGTCCCGACAGGTAGTTCGTACGAGCAGTACTTC
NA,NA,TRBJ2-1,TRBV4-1,CASSQGDKYNEQFF,TGCGCCAGCAGCCAAGGAGACAAGTACAATGAGCAGTTCTTC
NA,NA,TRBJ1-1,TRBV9,CASTIGGSMNTEAFF,TGTGCCAGCACCATAGGGGGATCCATGAACACTGAAGCTTTCTTT
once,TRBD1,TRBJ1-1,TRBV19,CASSISRDREDTEAFF,TGTGCCAGTAGTATTTCCCGGGACAGGGAAGACACTGAAGCTTTCTTT
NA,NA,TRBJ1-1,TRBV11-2,CASSFLGLEAFF,TGTGCCAGCAGCTTCCTAGGCTTAGAAGCTTTCTTT
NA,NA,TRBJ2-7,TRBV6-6,CASSSRETSYEQYF,TGTGCCAGCAGTTCACGGGAGACCTCCTACGAGCAGTACTTC
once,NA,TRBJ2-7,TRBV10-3,CAIRPAGADNPFEQYF,TGTGCCATCAGACCGGCGGGGGCTGACAACCCTTTCGAGCAGTACTTC
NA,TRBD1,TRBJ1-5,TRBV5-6,CASSQGAGDQPQHF,TGTGCCAGCAGCCAGGGGGCAGGGGATCAGCCCCAGCATTTT
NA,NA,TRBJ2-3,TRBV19,CASSISRGTDTQYF,TGTGCCAGTAGTATAAGTCGGGGCACAGATACGCAGTATTTT
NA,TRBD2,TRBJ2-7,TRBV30,CAWSVLRTSGDPYYEQYF,TGTGCCTGGAGTGTACTCCGGACTAGCGGGGACCCATACTACGAGCAGTACTTC
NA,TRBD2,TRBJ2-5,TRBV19,CASSTTSGGATQYF,TGTGCCAGTAGTACGACTAGCGGGGGGGCGACCCAGTACTTC
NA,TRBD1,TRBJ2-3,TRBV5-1,CASSLDQGAGTQYF,TGCGCCAGCAGTCTCGACCAGGGGGCAGGGACGCAGTATTTT
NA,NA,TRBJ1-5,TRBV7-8,CASSFRDSNQPQHF,TGTGCCAGCAGCTTCAGGGATAGCAATCAGCCCCAGCATTTT
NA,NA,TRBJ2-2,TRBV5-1,CASSFREDGELFF,TGCGCCAGCAGCTTTAGGGAGGACGGGGAGCTGTTTTTT
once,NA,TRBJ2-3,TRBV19,CASSIWDFTDTQYF,TGTGCCAGTAGTATCTGGGACTTTACAGATACGCAGTATTTT
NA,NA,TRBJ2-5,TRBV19,CASSVLLRETQYF,TGTGCCAGTAGTGTTCTTCTGAGGGAGACCCAGTACTTC
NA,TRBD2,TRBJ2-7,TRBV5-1,CASSLEHGTSGSYEQYF,TGCGCCAGCAGCTTGGAGCACGGGACTAGCGGATCCTACGAGCAGTACTTC
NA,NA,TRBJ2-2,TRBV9,CASSRWGVTGELFF,TGTGCCAGCAGCCGATGGGGGGTCACCGGGGAGCTGTTTTTT
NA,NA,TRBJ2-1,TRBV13,CASSLGSSYNEQFF,TGTGCCAGCAGCTTGGGCAGCTCCTACAATGAGCAGTTCTTC